The text below deals with one T cell receptor (beta chain). Its antigen remains unidentified. The data originate from a study of T-cell reconstitution after alpha-beta-depleted transplantation in children. The library targeted TCRbeta and was prepared with unique molecular identifiers. One entry per CDR3 protein, called by TCRdb with MiXCR from the PCR reads. The table has tens of thousands of distinct CDR3 sequences, less than 55% seen once. This CDR3 region has 13 residues. Trimming cost V 5 bases and J 4 bases, with 12 bases left between them. Whole-study results and caveats: Among T cells one year after transplant, newly produced cells accounted for most counts and diversity. Several patients had high TCRbeta diversity at day 60; it came from surviving recipient T cells and thymic progenitors. The study reportedly traced alpha-beta T cells about two months after transplant to several hundred expanded graft clones.

The sample in question was PBMCs, mostly from graft donor cells, obtained 360 days after TCRalphabeta/CD19-depleted stem cell transplant. This chain connects TRBV12-3 or TRBV12-4 to TRBJ2-7, with D perhaps matching TRBD2 (5 bases). The sequence was collected from a male patient younger than 18 who had a stem cell transplant for acute lymphoblastic leukemia, so the T cells may come from the graft donor. The CDR3 reads CASSARASYEQYF. CDR3 DNA sequence: TGTGCCAGCAGTGCGAGGGCCTCTTACGAGCAGTACTTC.